This is a list of T cell receptor beta chains from one sample in a study of tumor-infiltrating lymphocytes in primary liver carcinoma. TCRdb independently ran MiXCR on the multiplex PCR reads; one entry per CDR3 protein. Of more than 100,000 distinct CDR3 sequences in the sample, less than 80% are singletons; the top ten hold around 9.3%. The sample taken for sequencing was liver tumor tissue from sampling region 1. These receptors all come from a woman between 55 and 75 years old with primary liver carcinoma and hepatitis B virus infection. Both conserved end residues are part of each CDR3. The D gene is left open where the match is weak. Size is stated for part of the rows, as once, few or many counts, or as a class when the clone is expanded.

TRBV27,NA,TRBJ2-7,NA,CASSLSWGLADVSYEQYF,TGTGCCAGCAGTTTATCGTGGGGGCTAGCGGATGTCTCCTACGAGCAGTACTTC
TRBV29-1,TRBD2,TRBJ2-1,many,CSVEDQAGGPHEQFF,TGCAGCGTTGAAGATCAAGCGGGAGGCCCCCATGAGCAGTTCTTC
TRBV11-2,NA,TRBJ2-7,NA,CTSSYRTVSEQYF,TGTACCAGCAGCTACCGTACAGTCTCCGAGCAGTACTTC
TRBV5-1,NA,TRBJ1-1,NA,CASSPLTDITEALF,TGCGCCAGCAGCCCACTGACCGATATCACTGAAGCTTTATTT
TRBV28,NA,TRBJ1-5,NA,CASSLIARGTQPQHF,TGTGCCAGCAGTTTAATCGCTCGGGGGACTCAGCCCCAGCATTTT
TRBV6-1,TRBD1,TRBJ1-2,many,CASSGWDRGNNYGYTF,TGTGCCAGCAGTGGATGGGACAGGGGGAATAACTATGGCTACACCTTC
TRBV11-2,NA,TRBJ1-1,NA,CASSPRERVPEAFF,TGTGCCAGCAGTCCACGAGAGAGGGTACCTGAAGCTTTCTTT
TRBV11-3,NA,TRBJ1-2,medium-sized,CASSLGTANPHGYTF,TGTGCCAGCAGCCTCGGGACGGCCAATCCCCATGGCTACACCTTC
TRBV7-9,NA,TRBJ1-1,many,CASSRPVVNTEAFF,TGTGCCAGCAGCCGCCCAGTGGTGAACACTGAAGCTTTCTTT
TRBV6-5,NA,TRBJ2-1,NA,CASGPRVRVGRCNEQFF,TGTGCCAGCGGGCCCCGGGTTCGAGTGGGTCGCTGCAATGAGCAGTTCTTC
TRBV11-2,NA,TRBJ2-3,once,CASSFRGNTDTQYF,TGTGCCAGCAGTTTTCGGGGGAACACAGATACGCAGTATTTT
TRBV6-5,NA,TRBJ2-2,NA,CGSSYGPSVPGELFF,TGTGGCAGCAGTTACGGCCCCTCGGTCCCTGGGGAGCTGTTTTTT
TRBV5-1,NA,TRBJ1-5,NA,CASSSQGSYSNQPQHF,TGCGCCAGCAGCTCGCAGGGGTCTTATAGCAATCAGCCCCAGCATTTT
TRBV6-5,TRBD2,TRBJ2-7,NA,CVSTGRGQGMSWEQYF,TGTGTCAGCACCGGGAGGGGCCAGGGGATGTCTTGGGAACAGTACTTC
TRBV6-6,NA,TRBJ1-2,NA,CASSYEGSYGYTF,TGTGCCAGCAGTTACGAGGGGAGCTATGGCTATACCTTC
TRBV6-1,NA,TRBJ2-5,NA,CASRYWTDGQEAQYF,TGTGCCAGCAGGTACTGGACAGACGGTCAAGAGGCCCAGTACTTC
TRBV11-2,NA,TRBJ1-1,NA,CTSSLDPSMNTEAFF,TGTACTAGCAGCTTAGATCCGAGCATGAACACTGAAGCTTTCTTT
TRBV11-2,TRBD2,TRBJ2-1,many,CASQRLAGSYNEQFF,TGTGCCAGCCAACGACTAGCGGGTTCATACAATGAGCAGTTCTTC
TRBV4-1,TRBD1,TRBJ2-7,NA,CASCQALTGTYEEYF,TGCGCCAGCTGCCAAGCCCTGACAGGGACCTACGAGGAGTACTTC
TRBV28,TRBD1,TRBJ1-1,many,CATDGQGQGLKAFF,TGTGCTACCGACGGACAGGGTCAGGGTCTGAAAGCTTTCTTT
TRBV28,TRBD1,TRBJ1-1,many,CASTKAPVGQGTTEAFF,TGTGCCAGCACCAAGGCACCGGTAGGACAGGGGACCACTGAAGCTTTCTTT
TRBV11-2,NA,TRBJ2-3,NA,CASSLDDGATTDTQYF,TGTGCCAGCAGCTTAGATGATGGGGCCACCACAGATACGCAGTATTTT
TRBV28,TRBD2,TRBJ2-1,many,CASTATSGRSPNEQFF,TGTGCCAGCACCGCCACTAGCGGGAGATCTCCTAATGAGCAGTTCTTC
TRBV11-2,NA,TRBJ2-1,NA,CASNLESPSEQFF,TGTGCCAGCAACTTAGAGTCACCGAGTGAGCAGTTCTTC
TRBV20-1,TRBD2,TRBJ2-2,NA,CSARLAGDTGELFF,TGCAGTGCTAGACTAGCGGGAGACACCGGGGAGCTGTTTTTT
TRBV5-6,NA,TRBJ1-1,once,CTSSFQEGTEAFF,TGTACTAGCAGCTTCCAGGAGGGCACTGAAGCTTTCTTT
TRBV6-5,NA,TRBJ2-2,NA,CASRGLGNTGELFF,TGCGCCAGCAGAGGACTGGGGAACACCGGGGAGCTGTTTTTT
TRBV28,TRBD2,TRBJ2-2,NA,CAISGTSEDLGELFF,TGTGCCATCAGTGGGACTAGCGAGGACCTCGGGGAGCTGTTTTTT
TRBV11-2,NA,TRBJ2-4,NA,CLGSLDREGNIQYF,TGTCTCGGCAGCTTAGATCGAGAGGGAAACATTCAGTACTTC
TRBV11-1,NA,TRBJ2-3,NA,CASSRLGEFETDTRYF,TGTGCCAGCAGCCGCTTGGGGGAGTTTGAAACAGATACGCGGTATTTT
TRBV28,NA,TRBJ2-3,NA,CASSFGQGSTDTQYF,TGTGCCAGCAGTTTTGGGCAGGGCAGCACAGATACGCAGTATTTT
TRBV10-3,TRBD2,TRBJ2-1,NA,CAISAGGRAYNEQFF,TGTGCCATCAGTGCTGGCGGGAGAGCCTACAATGAGCAGTTCTTC
TRBV11-3,TRBD2,TRBJ2-1,few,CASSPTGTSGSNEQLF,TGTGCCAGCAGCCCGACCGGGACTAGCGGGAGTAATGAGCAGCTCTTC
TRBV6-5,TRBD2,TRBJ2-1,NA,CASSYSNPSGATYNEQFF,TGTGCCAGCAGTTACTCGAATCCTAGCGGAGCTACCTACAATGAGCAGTTCTTC
TRBV5-1,TRBD2,TRBJ2-1,NA,CASSQGGASGKQFF,TGCGCCAGCAGCCAAGGCGGGGCTAGCGGAAAGCAGTTCTTC
TRBV25-1,NA,TRBJ2-3,few,CASSEGPRDKDRDTQYF,TGTGCCAGCAGTGAAGGGCCGAGGGATAAGGACAGAGATACGCAGTATTTT
TRBV11-2,TRBD2,TRBJ2-7,many,CASSSTSGMYEQYF,TGTGCCAGCAGCTCGACTAGCGGGATGTACGAGCAGTACTTC
TRBV11-1,NA,TRBJ2-7,NA,CASSFLRGSSYEQYF,TGTGCCAGCAGTTTCCTACGGGGATCCTCCTACGAGCAGTACTTC
TRBV11-2,NA,TRBJ2-1,NA,CASSTLLACSYSEQFF,TGTGCCAGCAGCACCCTTCTAGCCTGCTCCTACAGTGAGCAGTTCTTC
TRBV11-2,NA,TRBJ2-1,NA,CASNLEPYNEQFF,TGCGCCAGCAACTTGGAGCCCTACAACGAGCAGTTCTTC
TRBV11-2,NA,TRBJ1-1,NA,CASSFEGTLSTEAFF,TGTGCCAGCAGCTTCGAAGGGACCCTAAGCACTGAAGCTTTCTTT
TRBV5-1,NA,TRBJ2-7,few,CASSYDPNYEQYF,TGCGCCAGCAGCTACGACCCCAATTACGAGCAGTACTTC
TRBV12-5,NA,TRBJ2-7,NA,CASAQSGPPYEQYF,TGCGCTAGCGCCCAGAGCGGGCCACCCTACGAGCAGTACTTC
TRBV7-9,TRBD1,TRBJ1-2,NA,CASSSRGTDNYGYTF,TGTGCCAGCAGCTCCCGAGGGACAGATAACTATGGCTACACCTTC
TRBV5-1,TRBD2,TRBJ2-1,NA,CASSPIAGGGYEQFF,TGCGCCAGCAGCCCTATAGCGGGAGGCGGGTATGAGCAGTTCTTC
TRBV10-2,NA,TRBJ1-1,NA,CASTPSGNAEALF,TGCGCCAGCACCCCCAGTGGGAACGCTGAAGCTCTCTTT
TRBV11-2,TRBD1,TRBJ2-3,few,CASSLDRGIGTQYF,TGTGCCAGCAGCTTAGACAGGGGGATCGGTACGCAGTATTTC
TRBV6-6,TRBD2,TRBJ2-7,NA,CACRGLAGTYEQYF,TGTGCCTGTAGAGGACTAGCGGGTACCTACGAGCAGTACTTC
TRBV4-2,NA,TRBJ2-1,once,CASSQWETDYNEQFF,TGTGCCAGCAGCCAGTGGGAGACAGACTACAATGAGCAGTTCTTC
TRBV24-1,TRBD2,TRBJ2-2,few,CATSDLGRAPTGELFF,TGTGCCACCAGTGATTTAGGGAGGGCTCCGACCGGGGAGCTGTTTTTT
TRBV7-9,NA,TRBJ1-5,NA,CASSLVGRGHQPQHF,TGTGCCAGCAGCTTAGTTGGACGGGGTCATCAGCCCCAGCATTTT
TRBV28,NA,TRBJ2-5,many,CASSLYGETQYF,TGTGCCAGCAGTCTCTATGGGGAGACCCAGTACTTC
TRBV18,NA,TRBJ1-1,few,CASSPDGNTEAFF,TGTGCCAGCTCACCGGACGGGAACACTGAAGCTTTCTTT
TRBV12-3/TRBV12-4,NA,TRBJ1-2,many,CASSFPGDGYTF,TGTGCCAGCAGTTTCCCCGGGGATGGCTACACCTTC
TRBV5-5,NA,TRBJ1-5,few,CASSLTPMTGNQPQHF,TGTGCCAGCAGCTTGACCCCAATGACAGGAAATCAGCCCCAGCATTTT
TRBV11-1,NA,TRBJ2-3,many,CASSQRGTSTDTQYF,TGTGCCAGCAGCCAGAGGGGGACAAGCACAGATACGCAGTATTTT
TRBV11-2,TRBD2,TRBJ2-1,few,CTSSLESSGDNEQFF,TGTACCAGCAGTTTAGAGTCTAGCGGAGACAATGAGCAGTTCTTC
TRBV11-3,NA,TRBJ2-7,NA,CVSSSDPGSSYEQYF,TGTGTCAGCAGCTCTGACCCAGGTAGCTCCTACGAGCAGTACTTC
TRBV28,NA,TRBJ1-5,NA,CASGCYSNQPQHF,TGTGCCAGCGGGTGCTATAGCAATCAGCCCCAGCATTTT